The rows below give T cell receptor beta chains drawn from one sample of a study of OX40 agonist ivuxolimab in advanced cancers. Only in-frame clones appear in the TCRdb table, and some are missing; sequencing was by immunoSEQ multiplex PCR. The table records 95,000 to 110,000 clones, around 93% of them present only once. This sample comprised CD4+ or CD8+ T cells sorted from blood, obtained in a trial of the OX40 agonist ivuxolimab. The receptors stem from an adult with an advanced solid tumor such as melanoma, head and neck, liver or kidney cancer. Both conserved end residues are part of each CDR3. The D gene is left open where the match is weak. Rows may omit the clone size; those that give it use once, few, many or a size class.

clone_size	j_call	d_call	v_call	cdr3_aa	cdr3_nt
many	TRBJ2-7	TRBD2	TRBV5-1	CASSLAGTSANEQYF	TGCGCCAGCAGCTTGGCCGGGACTAGCGCTAACGAGCAGTACTTC
NA	TRBJ2-1	NA	TRBV7-3	CASSLIPRGAALYYNEQFF	TGTGCCAGCAGCTTAATCCCCCGGGGAGCCGCATTGTACTACAATGAGCAGTTCTTC
NA	TRBJ1-4	NA	TRBV30	CAWSVGEKLFF	TGTGCCTGGAGTGTAGGTGAAAAACTGTTTTTT
once	TRBJ2-1	NA	TRBV29-1	CSVARPGGNNEQFF	TGCAGCGTTGCCAGGCCAGGGGGGAACAATGAGCAGTTCTTC
NA	TRBJ2-7	NA	TRBV30	CAWSASSVVYEQYF	TGTGCCTGGAGTGCCAGTAGTGTAGTCTACGAGCAGTACTTC
NA	TRBJ2-1	NA	TRBV5-1	CASSLAVGDENEQFF	TGCGCCAGCAGCTTGGCCGTAGGGGATGAGAATGAGCAGTTCTTC
once	TRBJ2-1	TRBD2	TRBV7-3	CASSLQGLAGDNEQFF	TGTGCCAGCAGCTTACAGGGACTAGCGGGAGACAATGAGCAGTTCTTC
NA	TRBJ2-7	NA	TRBV7-2	CASSYRTGEQYF	TGTGCCAGCAGCTACCGGACGGGCGAGCAGTACTTC
NA	TRBJ2-5	NA	TRBV5-4	CASSPPWGETQYF	TGTGCCAGCAGCCCCCCATGGGGGGAGACCCAGTACTTC
NA	TRBJ2-7	TRBD2	TRBV5-4	CASSPSGSSYYEQYF	TGTGCCAGCAGCCCCAGCGGGAGCAGCTACTACGAGCAGTACTTC
NA	TRBJ2-1	NA	TRBV4-1	CASSLKPGPDSYNEQFF	TGCGCCAGCAGCCTTAAACCGGGACCAGATAGCTACAATGAGCAGTTCTTC
NA	TRBJ1-1	NA	TRBV7-9	CASNIEGTNTEAFF	TGTGCCAGCAACATAGAGGGCACCAACACTGAAGCTTTCTTT
NA	TRBJ1-3	NA	TRBV29-1	CSVTGGNTIYF	TGCAGCGTTACAGGGGGAAACACCATATATTTT
NA	TRBJ2-7	NA	TRBV30	CAWSVVGYEQYF	TGTGCCTGGAGTGTAGTGGGATACGAGCAGTACTTC
NA	TRBJ2-7	TRBD1	TRBV10-3	CAIKQQGGNYEQYF	TGTGCCATCAAACAACAGGGGGGTAACTACGAGCAGTACTTC
once	TRBJ2-3	NA	TRBV5-1	CASSLRSGERTDTQYF	TGCGCCAGCAGCTTGCGGTCAGGGGAGAGGACAGATACGCAGTATTTT
NA	TRBJ1-4	TRBD1	TRBV2	CASSETGASREKLFF	TGTGCCAGCAGCGAGACAGGGGCAAGTCGGGAAAAACTGTTTTTT
NA	TRBJ1-5	NA	TRBV2	CASSRQTSNQPQHF	TGTGCCAGCAGCCGACAGACTAGCAATCAGCCCCAGCATTTT
NA	TRBJ1-1	TRBD1	TRBV19	CASSMPPGTGFTEAFF	TGTGCCAGTAGTATGCCTCCGGGGACAGGGTTCACTGAAGCTTTCTTT
NA	TRBJ2-5	NA	TRBV5-4	CASSLSGTAKETQYF	TGTGCCAGCAGCTTGTCCGGGACGGCTAAAGAGACCCAGTACTTC
NA	TRBJ1-1	NA	TRBV6-1	CASSVQGTNLNTEAFF	TGTGCCAGCAGTGTGCAGGGCACGAACTTGAACACTGAAGCTTTCTTT
NA	TRBJ2-7	NA	TRBV21-1	CASSKNRYEQYF	TGTGCCAGCAGCAAAAACAGATACGAGCAGTACTTC
few	TRBJ2-7	TRBD2	TRBV7-2	CASTGLAGGYGGEQYF	TGTGCCAGCACCGGACTAGCGGGAGGGTATGGGGGCGAGCAGTACTTC
NA	TRBJ2-7	TRBD2	TRBV7-2	CASSRGLGSSYEQYF	TGTGCCAGCAGCCGGGGACTAGGTTCCTCCTACGAGCAGTACTTC
NA	TRBJ2-2	NA	TRBV11-3	CASSLDLGPNTGELFF	TGTGCCAGCAGCTTAGATCTGGGCCCGAACACCGGGGAGCTGTTTTTT
NA	TRBJ2-1	NA	TRBV27	CASSHPPTVSNEQFF	TGTGCCAGCAGCCATCCTCCCACAGTATCAAATGAGCAGTTCTTC
once	TRBJ1-2	NA	TRBV27	CASSLSPGGNYGYTF	TGTGCCAGCAGTTTATCCCCCGGGGGCAACTATGGCTACACCTTC
NA	TRBJ1-2	NA	TRBV28	CASSKSTGLYGYTF	TGTGCCAGCAGCAAGTCGACCGGACTCTATGGCTACACCTTC
NA	TRBJ1-2	TRBD1	TRBV5-1	CASSLITGTGGTNYGYTF	TGCGCCAGCAGCCTGATTACCGGGACAGGGGGGACTAACTATGGCTACACCTTC
NA	TRBJ2-1	NA	TRBV15	CATSRSGLTAYNEQFF	TGTGCCACCAGCAGATCGGGTTTAACGGCTTACAATGAGCAGTTCTTC
NA	TRBJ2-7	TRBD1	TRBV9	CASSVGPAGTGGLMYF	TGTGCCAGCAGCGTAGGACCCGCGGGGACAGGGGGTTTAATGTACTTC
NA	TRBJ2-5	NA	TRBV5-1	CASSLARGDETQYF	TGCGCCAGCAGCTTGGCCCGAGGGGATGAGACCCAGTACTTC
NA	TRBJ2-3	TRBD2	TRBV19	CASSLRRESRDTQYF	TGTGCCAGTAGTTTAAGGCGGGAGTCCAGAGATACGCAGTATTTT
NA	TRBJ2-1	TRBD1	TRBV5-6	CASSLEAGTGSSYNEQFF	TGTGCCAGCAGCTTAGAAGCCGGGACAGGGAGCTCCTACAATGAGCAGTTCTTC
once	TRBJ1-5	NA	TRBV18	CASSPTGRNQPQHF	TGTGCCAGCTCACCAACAGGGAGAAATCAGCCCCAGCATTTT
NA	TRBJ1-2	TRBD1	TRBV5-4	CASSLGTGGYYGYTF	TGTGCCAGCAGCCTCGGAACAGGGGGTTACTATGGCTACACCTTC
NA	TRBJ1-4	NA	TRBV7-6	CASSARLEEKLFF	TGTGCCAGCAGCGCCCGACTGGAGGAAAAACTGTTTTTT
NA	TRBJ2-7	NA	TRBV14	CASSQAHEQYF	TGTGCCAGCAGCCAAGCCCACGAGCAGTACTTC
NA	TRBJ1-3	TRBD1	TRBV5-1	CASSPGTGNGNTIYF	TGCGCCAGCAGCCCCGGGACAGGGAATGGAAACACCATATATTTT
NA	TRBJ1-1	NA	TRBV28	CASSFQGRAFF	TGTGCCAGCAGCTTTCAGGGGAGAGCTTTCTTT
NA	TRBJ1-2	TRBD1	TRBV4-1	CASSQVGQSSNYGYTF	TGCGCCAGCAGCCAAGTGGGACAGTCCTCCAACTATGGCTACACCTTC
NA	TRBJ1-5	NA	TRBV2	CASSQGFEIQPQHF	TGTGCCAGCAGTCAGGGTTTTGAGATTCAGCCCCAGCATTTT
NA	TRBJ2-1	TRBD2	TRBV11-2	CASTKRDHLSNEQFF	TGTGCCTCAACTAAGCGGGACCACCTAAGCAATGAGCAGTTCTTC
NA	TRBJ2-5	NA	TRBV19	CASSMGVLGKETQYF	TGTGCCAGTAGTATGGGGGTCTTGGGGAAAGAGACCCAGTACTTC
NA	TRBJ2-2	NA	TRBV10-3	CAISDGRSNTGELFF	TGTGCCATCAGTGATGGCAGATCGAACACCGGGGAGCTGTTTTTT
once	TRBJ1-2	NA	TRBV5-4	CASSLANRVFGYGYTF	TGTGCCAGCAGCTTGGCAAACAGGGTGTTCGGCTATGGCTACACCTTC
NA	TRBJ2-5	NA	TRBV11-3	CASSSNRGGETQYF	TGTGCCAGCAGCTCCAACAGAGGAGGGGAGACCCAGTACTTC
NA	TRBJ2-3	TRBD2	TRBV7-9	CASSLGLADVHTQYF	TGTGCCAGCAGCCTAGGACTAGCGGACGTTCATACGCAGTATTTT
NA	TRBJ1-4	NA	TRBV5-6	CASSPGPLNEKLFF	TGTGCCAGCAGCCCGGGCCCTCTGAATGAAAAACTGTTTTTT